A single sample gave rise to the 2 T cell receptor beta chains below, sequenced in a study of blood T cells in healthy people across ages. It was with a sample-barcoded 5' primer and a J-beta primer mix that a second PCR of roughly 6 to 12 cycles was run. TCRdb independently ran MiXCR on the 5' RACE reads; one entry per CDR3 protein. The table records 600,000 to 850,000 distinct CDR3 sequences, around 25% of them present only once. These data were also filed under a second study, of T cells of mothers and their children.

Sequences were obtained from blood. These receptors were taken from a boy younger than 18 in good health.

The rearrangement joins TRBV12-5 to TRBJ2-5; D is perhaps TRBD1 or TRBD2 (5 bases each). The V end lost 9 bases, the J end lost 4 bases, and 24 bases lay between the germline ends. Germline CDR1 is LGHNT and CDR2 is FRNRAP. This CDR3 region has 16 residues. Here the CDR3 DNA reads TGTGCTAGCGCCTATGGGGACGGGGCGCCGAGAGAGACCCAGTACTTC. Translating it yields CASAYGDGAPRETQYF.

This chain uses TRBV28 with TRBJ1-2; D uncertain. The CDR3 is 15 residues long. Trimming removed 4 bases from V and 4 bases from J, with 16 bases in between. CDR1 and CDR2 (germline): MDHEN, SYDVKM. The CDR3 loop reads CASSSNGSPFYGYTF. The CDR3 DNA reads as TGTGCCAGCAGTTCGAACGGGTCCCCCTTCTATGGCTACACCTTC.